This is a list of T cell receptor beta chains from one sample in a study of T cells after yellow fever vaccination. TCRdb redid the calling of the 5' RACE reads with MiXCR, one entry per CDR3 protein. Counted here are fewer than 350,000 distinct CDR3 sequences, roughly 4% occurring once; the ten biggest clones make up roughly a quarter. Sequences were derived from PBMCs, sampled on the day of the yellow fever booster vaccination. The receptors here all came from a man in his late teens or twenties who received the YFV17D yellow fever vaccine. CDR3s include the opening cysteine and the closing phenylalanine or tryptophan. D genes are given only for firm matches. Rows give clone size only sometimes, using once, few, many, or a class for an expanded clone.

cdr3_nt: TGTGCCAGCAGGACCGGGACAGGGGTGTTAGAACGGGAGCTGTTTTTT
cdr3_aa: CASRTGTGVLERELFF
v_call: TRBV5-6
d_call: TRBD1
clone_size: many
j_call: TRBJ2-2

cdr3_nt: TGTGCCAGCAGCTTAGCTCCAGGTCCGAACTATGGCTACACCTTC
cdr3_aa: CASSLAPGPNYGYTF
v_call: TRBV7-2
d_call: .
clone_size: .
j_call: TRBJ1-2

cdr3_nt: TGCAGTGCTCGCGAACATACCGGACAGGGGGCGGGAGGGCAGCCCCAGCATTTT
cdr3_aa: CSAREHTGQGAGGQPQHF
v_call: TRBV20-1
d_call: TRBD1
clone_size: many
j_call: TRBJ1-5

cdr3_nt: TGTGCCAGCACGGTGGGACAGGGCATCCAAGAGACCCAGTACTTC
cdr3_aa: CASTVGQGIQETQYF
v_call: TRBV28
d_call: TRBD1
clone_size: many
j_call: TRBJ2-5

cdr3_nt: TGCGCCAGCAGCACGGGACAGGGTGGAGATACGCAGTATTTT
cdr3_aa: CASSTGQGGDTQYF
v_call: TRBV5-1
d_call: TRBD1
clone_size: few
j_call: TRBJ2-3

cdr3_nt: TGCAGCGTTGCTACCTTCCAGAGCCTTAGCACAGATACGCAGTATTTT
cdr3_aa: CSVATFQSLSTDTQYF
v_call: TRBV29-1
d_call: .
clone_size: .
j_call: TRBJ2-3

cdr3_nt: TGTGCCAGCTCACCAACCGGGGGGCAGGTGAACACTGAAGCTTTCTTT
cdr3_aa: CASSPTGGQVNTEAFF
v_call: TRBV18
d_call: .
clone_size: few
j_call: TRBJ1-1

cdr3_nt: TGCGCCAGCAGCTTGCACTCGGCAGTTAATGAAAAACTGTTTTTT
cdr3_aa: CASSLHSAVNEKLFF
v_call: TRBV5-1
d_call: .
clone_size: many
j_call: TRBJ1-4

cdr3_nt: TGTGCCAGCAGTGAAGCGCTTCCTGATACGCAGTATTTT
cdr3_aa: CASSEALPDTQYF
v_call: TRBV2
d_call: .
clone_size: few
j_call: TRBJ2-3

cdr3_nt: TGTGCCAGTAGTATAATGGGCAGCCACAATGAGCAGTTCTTC
cdr3_aa: CASSIMGSHNEQFF
v_call: TRBV19
d_call: .
clone_size: .
j_call: TRBJ2-1

cdr3_nt: TGTGCCAGCAGTGCGCAGGGGGCGCTTTTTCACTACGAGCAGTACTTC
cdr3_aa: CASSAQGALFHYEQYF
v_call: TRBV27
d_call: TRBD1
clone_size: many
j_call: TRBJ2-7

cdr3_nt: TGTGCCAGCAGCTTAGCGACAGGGAGAACCGGGGAGCTGTTTTTT
cdr3_aa: CASSLATGRTGELFF
v_call: TRBV7-3
d_call: TRBD1
clone_size: .
j_call: TRBJ2-2

cdr3_nt: TGCGCCAGCAGCCGGACTAGCGGGGGAGTACAAGAGACCCAGTACTTC
cdr3_aa: CASSRTSGGVQETQYF
v_call: TRBV5-1
d_call: TRBD2
clone_size: few
j_call: TRBJ2-5

cdr3_nt: TGCAGTGCCAGCCGAAGTGGGGGCCTGGGGTATAGCAATCAGCCCCAGCATTTT
cdr3_aa: CSASRSGGLGYSNQPQHF
v_call: TRBV20-1
d_call: .
clone_size: .
j_call: TRBJ1-5

cdr3_nt: TGCAGTGCGATACTAGTTCCGGGCGAAGAGACCCAGTACTTC
cdr3_aa: CSAILVPGEETQYF
v_call: TRBV20-1
d_call: .
clone_size: many
j_call: TRBJ2-5